Below, 17 T cell receptor beta chains from the same sample are listed, as sequenced in a study of shared clonotypes between healthy human individuals. This table comes from immunoSEQ multiplex PCR, and its TCRdb copy is limited to in-frame clones, with some not included. The repertoire holds roughly 1,500,000 clones, with roughly 98.5% as singletons. Specimen: naive CD4+ T cells sorted from blood. The subset here: CD45RA+ positively selected. The receptors stem from a man between 25 and 39 years old in good health.

The chain joins TRBV30 to TRBJ1-1, with TRBD1 matching over 9 bases. With 8 bases clipped from V and 0 bases from J, the junction kept 1 base outside the gene matches. The CDR3 spans 12 residues. Germline CDR1 reads GTSNPN; CDR2 reads SVGIG (reference sequence). CDR3 DNA: TGTGCCCGGGACAGGGTGAACACTGAAGCTTTCTTT. As protein: CARDRVNTEAFF.

The V call is TRBV2, the J call TRBJ2-1; 10 bases match TRBD2. CDR3 length: 15 amino acids. Germline V gene data show CDR1 as SNHLY and CDR2 as FYNNEI. Unmatched junction bases numbered 10, after V lost 6 bases and J lost 8 bases. The CDR3 loop reads CASRPSGRVVDEQFF. The CDR3, as DNA: TGTGCCAGCAGACCGAGCGGGAGGGTAGTGGATGAGCAGTTCTTC.

This clone appeared once. This CDR3 reads CASSFWDRVFYEQYF. The CDR3 DNA is TGTGCCAGCAGCTTCTGGGACAGGGTTTTCTACGAGCAGTACTTC. This chain links TRBV5-6 with TRBJ2-7, with 9 bases lining up with TRBD1. CDR1 is SGHDT and CDR2 is YYEEEE in the germline V gene. The CDR3 totals 15 residues. The junction had 6 bases not matched to a gene; V was cut back by 2 bases and J by 3 bases.

V usage is TRBV6-6 and J usage is TRBJ2-1; the D call may be TRBD1 or TRBD2 (5 bases each). This CDR3 region has 15 residues. CDR1 is MNHNY and CDR2 is SVGAGI in the germline V gene (reference sequence). V was pared by 2 bases and J by 3 bases, with 11 bases between. In DNA form, the CDR3 reads TGTGCCAGCAGTTACCGGGGACGGGACTACAATGAGCAGTTCTTC. This codes for CASSYRGRDYNEQFF.

This sequence joins TRBV7-9 and TRBJ2-5; D gene unclear. V was cut by 3 bases and J by 4 bases, with 9 bases left in between. The germline V gene encodes CDR1 SEHNR and CDR2 FQNEAQ (reference sequence). The CDR3 spans 13 residues. CDR3 DNA sequence: TGTGCCAGCAGCTTGAGGCAGACAGAGACCCAGTACTTC. This encodes CASSLRQTETQYF.

V usage is TRBV28 and J usage is TRBJ2-7; D remains unclear. Looked up from germline, CDR1 is MDHEN and CDR2 is SYDVKM. V dropped 3 bases and J dropped 0 bases, with 9 bases sitting between them. CDR3 length equals 14 residues. In DNA, the CDR3 is TGTGCCAGCAGTTTCGAGCGAGGCTCCTACGAGCAGTACTTC. Residues: CASSFERGSYEQYF.

This clone was recorded once. The chain employs TRBV18 and TRBJ1-2; D is possibly TRBD1 (5 bases). V lost 3 bases, J lost 7 bases, and 12 bases lay in between. Germline CDR1 and CDR2: KGHSH and LQKENI. The CDR3 covers 13 residues. Here the CDR3 DNA reads TGTGCCAGCTCACCGGCGGGGCGGTCTGGCTACACCTTC. Translating it yields CASSPAGRSGYTF. The whole variable domain, filled in from reference TRBV18 and TRBJ1-2, reads NAGVMQNPRHLVRRRGQEARLRCSPMKGHSHVYWYRQLPEEGLKFMVYLQKENIIDESGMPKERFSAEFPKEGPSILRIQQVVRGDSAAYFCASSPAGRSGYTFGSGTRLTVV.

This clone was detected only once. The rearrangement joins TRBV19 to TRBJ1-1; a weak D match, TRBD1 (5 bases). Trimming pared 3 bases from V and 1 base from J, leaving 9 bases between. Germline values: CDR1 LNHDA, CDR2 SQIVND (reference sequence). There are 14 residues in the CDR3. The CDR3 spells CASSIRGRNTEAFF. Here the CDR3 DNA reads TGTGCCAGTAGTATCCGGGGCAGGAACACTGAAGCTTTCTTT.

The chain has TRBV30 and TRBJ2-7; D uncertain. Trimming took 2 bases from V and 5 from J, leaving 4 bases between them. This CDR3 is built from 10 residues. Germline assignment: CDR1 GTSNPN and CDR2 SVGIG (reference sequence). For the CDR3, the DNA is TGTGCCTGGAGTCGGAACGAGCAGTACTTC. It yields the protein CAWSRNEQYF.

The chain uses TRBV30 and TRBJ1-4, with D perhaps TRBD1 (6 bases). V lost 4 bases and J lost 7, with 16 bases in between. The germline gives CDR1 GTSNPN, CDR2 SVGIG (reference sequence). The CDR3 sequence is 14 residues long. DNA of the CDR3: TGTGCCTGGAATGAAGGGGGACGGGCTGAAAAACTGTTTTTT. This sequence encodes CAWNEGGRAEKLFF.

The chain has TRBV7-7 and TRBJ2-2; D is possibly TRBD2 (6 bases). This CDR3 comprises 16 residues. CDR1 SSHAT and CDR2 FNYEAQ come from the germline V gene (reference sequence). V was pared by 3 bases and J by 5 bases, with 16 bases between. This chain's CDR3 is CASSLLAGSGTGELFF. CDR3 nucleotides: TGTGCCAGCAGCTTGTTGGCGGGGTCGGGGACCGGGGAGCTGTTTTTT.

V is TRBV10-1 and J is TRBJ2-7; the D gene is possibly TRBD2 (5 bases). V gave up 4 bases and J gave up 6 bases, with 10 bases separating them. The germline V gene has CDR1 WNHNN and CDR2 SYGVQD (reference sequence). CDR3 size: 12 residues. The CDR3 DNA sequence: TGCGCCAGCAGTGGAGGGAATGGCGAGCAGTACTTC. The encoded protein is CASSGGNGEQYF.

A single count supports this clone. The chain combines TRBV29-1 with TRBJ2-7; 7 bases align to TRBD2. CDR3 length: 13 amino acids. The junction had 6 bases not matched to a gene; V was cut back by 4 bases and J by 3 bases. Germline V lookup: CDR1 SQVTM, CDR2 ANQGSEA. CDR3 nucleotides: TGCAGCGTTGGGGCCGGGACTAACTACGAGCAGTACTTC. Translating it yields CSVGAGTNYEQYF.

The rearrangement uses TRBV30 and TRBJ1-2; D gene uncertain. Germline CDR1 and CDR2: GTSNPN and SVGIG (reference sequence). Trimming took off 2 bases at V and 2 bases at J, with 6 bases between the two ends. This CDR3 has 12 amino acids. CDR3 in amino acids: CAWSLGNYGYTF. DNA of the CDR3: TGTGCCTGGAGTCTCGGGAACTATGGCTACACCTTC.

The chain combines TRBV28 with TRBJ1-3; 7 bases align to TRBD1. The CDR3 sequence is 16 residues long. V dropped 4 bases and J dropped 6; count of bases not matched to a gene: 12. In germline, CDR1 is MDHEN, CDR2 SYDVKM. This CDR3 reads CASSSPEGARINTIYF. The CDR3 DNA reads as TGTGCCAGCAGTTCCCCGGAGGGGGCGCGTATAAACACCATATATTTT.

The gene calls are TRBV14 and TRBJ2-1; 7 bases map to TRBD2. The CDR3 is made up of 17 amino acids. The junction had 14 bases not matched to a gene; V was cut back by 3 bases and J by 6 bases. Germline CDR1 reads SGHDN; CDR2 reads FVKESK. The CDR3 nucleotides are TGTGCCAGCAGCCACTTTTGGGGCGGGAGTAAAGTCAATGAGCAGTTCTTC. Amino acid sequence: CASSHFWGGSKVNEQFF.

The rearrangement uses TRBV10-1 and TRBJ2-1; 8 nucleotides match TRBD2. V shed 6 bases and J 5 bases; nucleotides not matched to a gene: 3. The CDR3 length is 13 residues. The germline gives CDR1 WNHNN, CDR2 SYGVQD (reference sequence). CDR3: CASSGSGNNEQFF. In DNA, the CDR3 is TGCGCCAGCAGCGGTAGCGGGAACAATGAGCAGTTCTTC.